The 13 T cell receptor beta chains listed next were all sequenced from one sample in a study of beta chain features in type 1 diabetes. Every bit of the isolated RNA underwent reverse transcription, so sequencing read expressed TCRB transcripts. TCRdb's copy holds only in-frame clones and misses some; the assay was immunoSEQ multiplex PCR. The sample records some 240,000 clones, roughly 11% being singletons. What was sequenced was central memory CD4+ T cells from blood. All receptors derive from a young man in good health.

This sequence joins TRBV28 and TRBJ1-2; D call uncertain. With 10 bases removed from V and 8 bases from J, the gap between germline ends came to 26 bases. From germline, CDR1 is MDHEN and CDR2 SYDVKM. The CDR3 is 15 amino acids. The CDR3 loop is CAISEGRLPVGGYTF. CDR3 coding DNA: TGTGCCATCTCGGAAGGGCGCCTCCCAGTCGGCGGCTACACCTTC.

V is TRBV6-1 and J is TRBJ1-1; D uncertain. The CDR3 is 13 amino acids. With 5 bases removed from V and 2 bases from J, the gap between germline ends came to 9 bases. Germline V lookup: CDR1 MNHNS, CDR2 SASEGT. The CDR3 spells CASSPQFNTEAFF. CDR3 coding DNA: TGTGCCAGCAGTCCTCAATTTAACACTGAAGCTTTCTTT.

Only a few counts were recorded for this clone. The V gene is TRBV6-6, the J gene TRBJ2-7; the match to TRBD2 covers 11 bases. The CDR3 spans 15 residues. Trimming took 5 bases from V and 2 from J; bases not matched to a gene: 5. Germline V CDR1 and CDR2: MNHNY, SVGAGI (reference sequence). The CDR3 is CASSDPGLAAYEQYF. The CDR3 DNA reads as TGTGCCAGCAGTGATCCGGGACTAGCGGCCTACGAGCAGTACTTC.

V is TRBV19 and J is TRBJ2-3; 8 bases match TRBD1. Germline CDR1 LNHDA, CDR2 SQIVND (reference sequence). The trim removed 9 bases at V and 4 bases at J, leaving 12 bases unmatched. There are 15 residues in the CDR3. In DNA, the CDR3 is TGTGCCAGCAGACCGCTGACAGGGGTTTCAGATACGCAGTATTTT. Amino acid sequence: CASRPLTGVSDTQYF.

The chain's CDR3 is CASRQSINQPQHF. CDR3 coding DNA: TGTGCCAGCCGACAGTCCATTAATCAGCCCCAGCATTTT. V is TRBV10-3 and J is TRBJ1-5; perhaps TRBD1 as D (5 bases). Germline V gives CDR1 ENHRY, CDR2 SYGVKD. The CDR3 covers 13 residues. Trimming removed 10 bases at V and 4 bases at J, with 14 bases between.

There are a few counts of this clone. The V and J genes are TRBV10-3 and TRBJ2-1; 10 nucleotides align to TRBD2. Germline V gene data show CDR1 as ENHRY and CDR2 as SYGVKD. Trimming at V came to 0 bases and at J to 16 bases, leaving 9 bases not matched to a gene. The CDR3 consists of 14 residues. CDR3 loop: CAISESSGRAVSFF. The CDR3 DNA reads TGTGCCATCAGTGAGTCGAGCGGGAGGGCCGTCTCCTTCTTC.

The chain has TRBV5-6 and TRBJ2-6, with D possibly called TRBD1 or TRBD2 (5 bases each). This CDR3 region has 17 residues. V lost 4 bases and J lost 1, with 15 bases in between. The V gene's germline CDR1 is SGHDT and CDR2 YYEEEE. DNA of the CDR3: TGTGCCAGCAGCCGGGACCCCCAAGGGTCTGGGGCCAACGTCCTGACTTTC. Protein: CASSRDPQGSGANVLTF.

There are a few counts of this clone. DNA for the CDR3: TGTGCCACGCACCCTAGCGGGATTTCTGCAGGTGAGCAGTTCTTC. Its protein product is CATHPSGISAGEQFF. This chain connects TRBV15 to TRBJ2-1; 9 bases fit TRBD2. This CDR3 region has 15 residues. J was trimmed by 9 bases and V by 9 bases; bases with no gene match: 15. Germline V gives CDR1 LNHNV, CDR2 YYDKDF (reference sequence).

This clone was detected only a few times. The chain couples TRBV30 to TRBJ2-5, with TRBD2 as a possible D gene (5 bases). Germline values: CDR1 GTSNPN, CDR2 SVGIG (reference sequence). The V end lost 4 bases, the J end lost 1 base, and 16 bases lay between the germline ends. The CDR3 contains 15 residues. The DNA of the CDR3 is TGTGCCTGGACCCTCGACTATTCCCGCCAAGAGACCCAGTACTTC. Its protein product is CAWTLDYSRQETQYF.

This clone came up once. The chain recombines TRBV11-2 with TRBJ2-7; TRBD2 is a possible D gene (5 bases). The CDR3 runs to 13 residues. V lost 5 bases and J 6 bases, leaving 14 bases between the germline ends. The germline gives CDR1 SGHAT, CDR2 FQNNGV. CDR3 bases: TGTGCCAGCAGCCCGGAGAGAGGGATCGAGCAGTACTTC. Translated: CASSPERGIEQYF. Full variable domain (remainder filled in from reference TRBV11-2 and TRBJ2-7): EAGVAQSPRYKIIEKRQSVAFWCNPISGHATLYWYQQILGQGPKLLIQFQNNGVVDDSQLPKDRFSAERLKGVDSTLKIQPAKLEDSAVYLCASSPERGIEQYFGPGTRLTVT.

This clone was detected ten times or more. The chain carries TRBV7-9 and TRBJ2-3; D is perhaps TRBD2 (6 bases). This CDR3 is built from 15 residues. Germline values: CDR1 SEHNR, CDR2 FQNEAQ (reference sequence). The V end lost 3 bases, the J end lost 4 bases, and 14 bases lay between the germline ends. CDR3 DNA: TGTGCCAGCAGCTTTTCCACGGAGGGCGCAGATACGCAGTATTTT. It translates to CASSFSTEGADTQYF.

This clone has a handful of counts. The chain carries TRBV19 and TRBJ2-1; 10 bases are shared with TRBD2. The CDR3 is 14 residues long. Germline CDR1 is LNHDA and CDR2 is SQIVND (reference sequence). The V and J ends lost 6 bases and 8 bases, in that order; junction bases with no gene match: 7. Here the CDR3 DNA reads TGTGCCAGTAGAGCTAGCGGGAGTCGGGATGAGCAGTTCTTC. Translation: CASRASGSRDEQFF.

This chain's CDR3 is CASSPTGTNEKLFF. The CDR3 coding sequence is TGTGCCAGCAGTCCGACAGGAACTAATGAAAAACTGTTTTTT. J is TRBJ1-4 and V is TRBV6-1; possibly TRBD1 for D (6 bases). V was clipped by 5 bases and J by 1 base, with 8 bases between them. Germline V gene sequence: CDR1 MNHNS, CDR2 SASEGT. The CDR3 has 14 residues.